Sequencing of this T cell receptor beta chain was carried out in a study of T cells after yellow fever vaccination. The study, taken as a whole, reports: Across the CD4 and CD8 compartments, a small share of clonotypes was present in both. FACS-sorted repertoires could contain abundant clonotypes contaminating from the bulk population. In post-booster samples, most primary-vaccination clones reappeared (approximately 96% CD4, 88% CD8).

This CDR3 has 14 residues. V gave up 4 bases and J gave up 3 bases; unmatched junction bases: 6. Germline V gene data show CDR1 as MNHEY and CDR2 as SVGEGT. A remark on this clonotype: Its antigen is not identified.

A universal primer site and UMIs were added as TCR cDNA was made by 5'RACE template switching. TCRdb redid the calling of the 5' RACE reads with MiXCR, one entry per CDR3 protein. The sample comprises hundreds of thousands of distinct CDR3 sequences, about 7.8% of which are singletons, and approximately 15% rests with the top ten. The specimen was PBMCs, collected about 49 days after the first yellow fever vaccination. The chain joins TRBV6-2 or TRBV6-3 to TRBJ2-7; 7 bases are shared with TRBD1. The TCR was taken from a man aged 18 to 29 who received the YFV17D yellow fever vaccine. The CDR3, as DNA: TGTGCCAGCAGTTGGGACAGTCTTGTCTACGAGCAGTACTTC. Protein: CASSWDSLVYEQYF.